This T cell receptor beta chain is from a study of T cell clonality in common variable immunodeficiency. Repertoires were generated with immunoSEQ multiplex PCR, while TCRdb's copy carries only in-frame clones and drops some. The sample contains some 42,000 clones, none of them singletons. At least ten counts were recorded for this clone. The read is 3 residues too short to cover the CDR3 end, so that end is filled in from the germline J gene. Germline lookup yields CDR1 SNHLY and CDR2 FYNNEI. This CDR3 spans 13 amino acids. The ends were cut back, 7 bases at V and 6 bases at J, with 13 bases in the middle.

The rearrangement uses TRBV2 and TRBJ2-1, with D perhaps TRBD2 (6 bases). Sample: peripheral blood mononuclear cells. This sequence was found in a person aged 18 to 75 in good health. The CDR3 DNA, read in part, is TGTGCCAGCACGCTGGGACTCCTCAATGAG. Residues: CASTLGLLNE. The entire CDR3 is CASTLGLLNEQFF.